Sequencing of this T cell receptor beta chain was carried out in a study of T cells in Graves' hyperthyroidism and ophthalmopathy. Study outcomes and limitations: Also found in blood were most expanded thyroid clonotypes above 0.001. Ophthalmopathy was predicted by the model a median of approximately 6.6 months ahead of onset.

Uncontrolled infection, other autoimmune disease, pregnancy or lactation disqualified patients from enrolment. Diagnoses used clinical symptoms, serum thyroxine and TRAb, thyroid ultrasound and orbital computed tomography. This clonotype was counted at least ten times. What it binds is not known. The CDR3 regions of TCR beta were amplified from RNA transcripts. The TCR CDR3 first-round RT-PCR relied on the HTBI primer set. Each CDR3 protein gets one entry after TCRdb re-called the multiplex PCR reads with MiXCR. The repertoire holds 480,000 or so distinct CDR3 sequences, around 43% seen once, with 35% to 50% in the top ten. What was sequenced was peripheral blood or thyroid tissue (not recorded which). The sequence derives from an adult woman with Graves' disease, either hyperthyroidism or ophthalmopathy (not recorded which).

The chain's CDR3 is CASKTGLAGTYEQYF. DNA of the CDR3: TGTGCCAGCAAAACCGGACTAGCGGGGACTTACGAGCAGTACTTC. V gene TRBV12-3 or TRBV12-4 combines with J gene TRBJ2-7, with TRBD2 matching 12 bases. The CDR3 is made up of 15 amino acids. Trimming cost V 7 bases and J 4 bases; bases outside gene matches: 8.